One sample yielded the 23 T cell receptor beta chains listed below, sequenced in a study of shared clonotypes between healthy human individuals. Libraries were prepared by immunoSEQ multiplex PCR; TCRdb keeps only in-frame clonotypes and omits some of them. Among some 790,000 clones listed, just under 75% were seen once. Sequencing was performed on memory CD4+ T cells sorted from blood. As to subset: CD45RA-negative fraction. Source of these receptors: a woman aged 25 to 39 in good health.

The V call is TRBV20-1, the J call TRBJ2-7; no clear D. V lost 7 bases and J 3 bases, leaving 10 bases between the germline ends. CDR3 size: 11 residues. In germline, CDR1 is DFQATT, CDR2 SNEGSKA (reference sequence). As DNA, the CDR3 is TGCAGTGGTGAGCGAAACTACGAGCAGTACTTC. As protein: CSGERNYEQYF.

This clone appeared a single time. The CDR3 is CASSLFDDQPQHF. The CDR3 DNA sequence: TGTGCCAGCAGCTTATTTGACGATCAGCCCCAGCATTTT. The genes are TRBV7-2 and TRBJ1-5; D gene ambiguous. The germline CDR1 and CDR2 sequences are SGHTA and FQGNSA. There are 13 residues in the CDR3. Deletions cut 2 bases from V and 5 bases from J, with 7 bases between.

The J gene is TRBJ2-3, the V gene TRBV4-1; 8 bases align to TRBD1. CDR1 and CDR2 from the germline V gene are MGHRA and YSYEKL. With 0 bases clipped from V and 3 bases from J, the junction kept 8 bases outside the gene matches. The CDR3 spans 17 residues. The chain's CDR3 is CASSQDVDRGLTDTQYF. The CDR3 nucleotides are TGCGCCAGCAGCCAAGATGTTGACAGGGGTTTGACAGATACGCAGTATTTT.

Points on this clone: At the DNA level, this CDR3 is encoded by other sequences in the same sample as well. CDR3 loop: CASSVVLAGVDEQFF. CDR3 nucleotide sequence: TGTGCCAGCAGCGTAGTACTAGCGGGAGTCGATGAGCAGTTCTTC. The rearrangement links TRBV9 to TRBJ2-1; 11 positions agree with TRBD2. Per the germline V gene, CDR1 is SGDLS and CDR2 is YYNGEE. The CDR3 totals 15 residues. V lost 0 bases and J lost 8; bases outside the gene matches: 4. Full variable domain (remainder filled in from reference TRBV9 and TRBJ2-1): DSGVTQTPKHLITATGQRVTLRCSPRSGDLSVYWYQQSLDQGLQFLIQYYNGEERAKGNILERFSAQQFPDLHSELNLSSLELGDSALYFCASSVVLAGVDEQFFGPGTRLTVL.

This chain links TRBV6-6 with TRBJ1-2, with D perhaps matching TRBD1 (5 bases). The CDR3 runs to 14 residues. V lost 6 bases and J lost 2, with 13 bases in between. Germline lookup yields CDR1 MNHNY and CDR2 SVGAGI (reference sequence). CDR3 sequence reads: CASRPPEGNYGYTF. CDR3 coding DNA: TGTGCCAGCAGACCCCCAGAGGGGAACTATGGCTACACCTTC.

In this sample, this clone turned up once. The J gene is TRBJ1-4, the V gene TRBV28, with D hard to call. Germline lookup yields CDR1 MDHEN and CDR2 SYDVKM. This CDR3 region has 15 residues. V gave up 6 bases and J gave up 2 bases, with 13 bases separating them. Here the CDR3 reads CASSRSGRTNEKLFF. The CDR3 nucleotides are TGTGCCAGCAGCCGAAGCGGGAGGACTAATGAAAAACTGTTTTTT.

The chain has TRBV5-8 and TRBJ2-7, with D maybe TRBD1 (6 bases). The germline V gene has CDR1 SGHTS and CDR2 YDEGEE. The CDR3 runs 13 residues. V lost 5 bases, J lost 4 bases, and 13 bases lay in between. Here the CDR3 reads CASSLLQGYEQYF. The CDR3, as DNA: TGTGCCAGCAGTCTTCTACAGGGTTACGAGCAGTACTTC.

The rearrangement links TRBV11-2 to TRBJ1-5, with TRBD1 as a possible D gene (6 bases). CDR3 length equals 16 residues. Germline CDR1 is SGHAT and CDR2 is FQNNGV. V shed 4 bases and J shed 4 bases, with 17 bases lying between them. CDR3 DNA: TGTGCCAGCAGCTCCTTGACAGGCCCCCCAAATCAGCCCCAGCATTTT. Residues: CASSSLTGPPNQPQHF. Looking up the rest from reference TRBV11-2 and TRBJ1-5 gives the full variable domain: EAGVAQSPRYKIIEKRQSVAFWCNPISGHATLYWYQQILGQGPKLLIQFQNNGVVDDSQLPKDRFSAERLKGVDSTLKIQPAKLEDSAVYLCASSSLTGPPNQPQHFGDGTRLSIL.

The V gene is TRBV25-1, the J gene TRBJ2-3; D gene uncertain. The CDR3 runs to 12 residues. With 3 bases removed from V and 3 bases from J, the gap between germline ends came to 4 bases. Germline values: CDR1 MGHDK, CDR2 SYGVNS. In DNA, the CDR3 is TGTGCCAGCAGTGACGGTACAGATACGCAGTATTTT. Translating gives CASSDGTDTQYF.

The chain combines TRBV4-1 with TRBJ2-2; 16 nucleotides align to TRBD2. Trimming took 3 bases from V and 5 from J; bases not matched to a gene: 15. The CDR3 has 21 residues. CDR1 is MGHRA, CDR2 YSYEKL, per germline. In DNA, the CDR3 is TGCGCCAGCAGCCAGAACAGGAATGCGGGACTAGCGGGAGGGAGGACCGGGGAGCTGTTTTTT. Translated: CASSQNRNAGLAGGRTGELFF.

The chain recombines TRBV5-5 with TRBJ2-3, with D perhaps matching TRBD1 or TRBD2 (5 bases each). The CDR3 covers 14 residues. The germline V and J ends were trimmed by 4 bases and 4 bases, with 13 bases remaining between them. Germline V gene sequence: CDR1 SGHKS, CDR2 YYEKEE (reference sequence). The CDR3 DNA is TGTGCCAGCAGCAGACAGAGGGGAGCAGATACGCAGTATTTT. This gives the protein CASSRQRGADTQYF.

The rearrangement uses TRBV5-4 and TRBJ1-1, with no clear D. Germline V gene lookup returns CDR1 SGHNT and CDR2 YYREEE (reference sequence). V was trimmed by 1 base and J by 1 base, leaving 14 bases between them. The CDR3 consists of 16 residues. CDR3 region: CASSLPGKDGNTEAFF. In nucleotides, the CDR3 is TGTGCCAGCAGCTTGCCCGGTAAGGACGGGAACACTGAAGCTTTCTTT. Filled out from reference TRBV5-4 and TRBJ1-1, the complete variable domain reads ETGVTQSPTHLIKTRGQQVTLRCSSQSGHNTVSWYQQALGQGPQFIFQYYREEENGRGNFPPRFSGLQFPNYSSELNVNALELDDSALYLCASSLPGKDGNTEAFFGQGTRLTVV.

CDR3 region: CASSVLQGTGELFF. The CDR3 DNA sequence: TGTGCCAGCAGCGTCTTACAGGGGACCGGGGAGCTGTTTTTT. J is TRBJ2-2 and V is TRBV9; TRBD1 agrees at 7 bases. J gave up 5 bases and V 2 bases, and 3 bases lay outside the gene matches. Germline V gives CDR1 SGDLS, CDR2 YYNGEE. CDR3 length equals 14 residues.

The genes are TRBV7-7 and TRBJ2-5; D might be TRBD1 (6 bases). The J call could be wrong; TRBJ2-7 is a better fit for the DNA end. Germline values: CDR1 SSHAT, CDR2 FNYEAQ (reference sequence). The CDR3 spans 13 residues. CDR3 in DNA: TGTGCCAGCAGCTTAGGCAGGGACAACGAGCAGTACTTC. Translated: CASSLGRDNEQYF.

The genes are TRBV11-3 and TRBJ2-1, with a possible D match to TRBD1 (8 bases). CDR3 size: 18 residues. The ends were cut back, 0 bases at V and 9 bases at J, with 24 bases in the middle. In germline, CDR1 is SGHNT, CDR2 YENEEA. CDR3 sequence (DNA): TGTGCCAGCAGCTTAGATCCGGGTGACAGGGGAGGGTTCCGTGAGCAGTTCTTC. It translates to CASSLDPGDRGGFREQFF.

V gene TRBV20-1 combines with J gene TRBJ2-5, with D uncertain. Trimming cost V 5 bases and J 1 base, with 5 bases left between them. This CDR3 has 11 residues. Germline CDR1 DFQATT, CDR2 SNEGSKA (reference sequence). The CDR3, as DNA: TGCAGTGCTCAGTTCCAAGAGACCCAGTACTTC. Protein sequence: CSAQFQETQYF.

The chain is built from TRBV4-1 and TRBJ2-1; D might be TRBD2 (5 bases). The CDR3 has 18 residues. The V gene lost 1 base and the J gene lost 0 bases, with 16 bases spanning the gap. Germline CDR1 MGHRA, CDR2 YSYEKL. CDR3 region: CASSQVFLLEVSYNEQFF. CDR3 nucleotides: TGCGCCAGCAGCCAAGTGTTCTTGTTGGAGGTCTCCTACAATGAGCAGTTCTTC.

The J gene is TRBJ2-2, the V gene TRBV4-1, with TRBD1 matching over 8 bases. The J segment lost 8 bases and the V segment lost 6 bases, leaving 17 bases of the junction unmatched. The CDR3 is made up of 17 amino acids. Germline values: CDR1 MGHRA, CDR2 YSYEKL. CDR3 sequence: CASSRSRGPSSQGELFF. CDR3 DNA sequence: TGCGCCAGCAGTCGATCCAGGGGGCCGTCGTCACAGGGGGAGCTGTTTTTT.

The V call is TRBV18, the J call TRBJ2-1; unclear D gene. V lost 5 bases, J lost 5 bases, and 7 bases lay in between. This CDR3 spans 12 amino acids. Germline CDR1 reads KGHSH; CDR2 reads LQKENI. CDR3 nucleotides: TGTGCCAGCTCAGGTGGACACAATGAGCAGTTCTTC. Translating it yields CASSGGHNEQFF.

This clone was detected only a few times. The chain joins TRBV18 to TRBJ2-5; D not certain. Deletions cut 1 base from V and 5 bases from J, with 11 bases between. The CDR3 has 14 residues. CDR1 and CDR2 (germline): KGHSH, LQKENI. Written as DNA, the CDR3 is TGTGCCAGCTCACCACATCAAGGCCGGGAGACCCAGTACTTC. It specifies CASSPHQGRETQYF.

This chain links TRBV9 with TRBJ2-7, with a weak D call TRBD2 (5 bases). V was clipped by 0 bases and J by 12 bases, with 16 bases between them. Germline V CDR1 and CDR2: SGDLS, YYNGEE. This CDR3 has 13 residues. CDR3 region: CASSVVDAGDLYF. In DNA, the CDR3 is TGTGCCAGCAGCGTAGTCGACGCCGGGGATTTGTACTTC.

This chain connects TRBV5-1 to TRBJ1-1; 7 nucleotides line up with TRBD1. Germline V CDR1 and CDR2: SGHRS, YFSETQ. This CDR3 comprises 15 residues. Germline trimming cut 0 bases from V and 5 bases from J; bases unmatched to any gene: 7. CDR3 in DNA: TGCGCCAGCAGCTTGGGGGGCACAGGGGAGACTGAAGCTTTCTTT. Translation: CASSLGGTGETEAFF.

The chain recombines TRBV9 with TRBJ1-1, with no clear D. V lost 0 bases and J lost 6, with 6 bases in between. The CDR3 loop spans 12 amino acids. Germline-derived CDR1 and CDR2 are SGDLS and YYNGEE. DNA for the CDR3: TGTGCCAGCAGCGTAGCCGGATCTGAAGCTTTCTTT. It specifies CASSVAGSEAFF.